This T cell receptor beta chain stems from a study of response to subunit inactivated influenza vaccine. Overall study findings and caveats: T cells newly recruited by each seasonal influenza vaccination are few, the authors suggested.

One entry per CDR3 protein results from TCRdb running MiXCR on the RT-PCR reads. The profile shows around 710,000 distinct CDR3 sequences, around 13% of them singletons. In the case of this clonotype: Its antigen is as yet unknown.

Trimming removed 5 bases at V and 4 bases at J, with 17 bases between. This CDR3 is 15 amino acids long. Germline CDR1 is SGHVT and CDR2 is SQSDAQ. The starting material was PBMCs from blood, obtained less than 15 days before vaccination. The receptor's source is a man aged 50-60 years who received an inactivated influenza vaccine. This chain links TRBV7-4 with TRBJ1-1, with a weak D call TRBD1 (5 bases). CDR3 sequence (DNA): TGTGCCAGCAGCCCTGTCAGGGTGTCGTTCACTGAAGCTTTCTTT. Protein sequence: CASSPVRVSFTEAFF. The entire variable domain, with the rest obtained from reference TRBV7-4 and TRBJ1-1, is as follows: GAGVSQSPRYKVAKRGRDVALRCDSISGHVTLYWYRQTLGQGSEVLTYSQSDAQRDKSGRPSGRFSAERPERSVSTLKIQRTEQGDSAVYLCASSPVRVSFTEAFFGQGTRLTVV.